These 7 T cell receptor beta chains came from one sample sequenced in a study of blood T cell repertoires in COVID-19. Data came from immunoSEQ multiplex PCR; TCRdb stores just in-frame clones and leaves some out. The sample has 130,000 to 150,000 clones; approximately 81% are singletons. Sequencing was carried out using peripheral blood. The receptors here all came from a human donor with acute or convalescent COVID-19. The donor label of this sample is uncertain.

This sequence joins TRBV6-5 and TRBJ1-1; a possible D gene is TRBD1 (6 bases). V was cut by 6 bases and J by 1 base, with 9 bases left in between. Germline V CDR1 and CDR2: MNHEY, SVGAGI. The CDR3 covers 13 residues. CDR3 DNA sequence: TGTGCCAGCAGCATGACAGGGAACACTGAAGCTTTCTTT. Its protein is CASSMTGNTEAFF.

V is TRBV6-2 or TRBV6-3 and J is TRBJ1-1, with TRBD1 identical over 8 bases. The V gene end was trimmed by 5 bases and the J gene end by 0 bases; junction bases not matched to a gene: 8. The germline gives CDR1 MNHEY, CDR2 SVGEGT. The CDR3 runs 16 residues. The CDR3 protein is CASSRQGAWMNTEAFF. CDR3 DNA sequence: TGTGCCAGCAGTCGGCAGGGGGCTTGGATGAACACTGAAGCTTTCTTT.

The chain recombines TRBV2 with TRBJ2-5; 9 nucleotides line up with TRBD1. CDR3 length equals 14 residues. CDR1 is SNHLY and CDR2 is FYNNEI in the germline V gene. V lost 6 bases, J lost 4 bases, and 6 bases stayed unmatched. The CDR3 sequence is CASRAGTGSETQYF. CDR3 DNA sequence: TGTGCCAGCAGGGCCGGGACAGGGTCAGAGACCCAGTACTTC.

The rearrangement uses TRBV7-2 and TRBJ2-5; D ambiguous. The CDR3 totals 12 residues. Trimming cost V 1 base and J 5 bases, with 5 bases left between them. CDR1 and CDR2 (germline): SGHTA, FQGNSA. CDR3 in amino acids: CASSLVGETQYF. CDR3 DNA: TGTGCCAGCAGCTTAGTCGGGGAGACCCAGTACTTC.

This chain joins TRBV2 and TRBJ2-3; tentatively, D is TRBD2 (6 bases). Trimming left V 7 bases short and J 6 bases short, with 20 bases between. Germline V CDR1 and CDR2: SNHLY, FYNNEI. The CDR3 covers 15 residues. For the CDR3, the DNA is TGTGCCAGCATGGGGGGTGCAGGCTTCACTGATACGCAGTATTTT. Protein product: CASMGGAGFTDTQYF.

This clone was picked up one time. CDR3 loop: CASSPGVYGYTF. The DNA for the CDR3 is TGTGCCAGCAGCCCCGGAGTCTATGGCTACACCTTC. This chain connects TRBV7-2 to TRBJ1-2; D is undetermined. V was trimmed by 5 bases and J by 4 bases, leaving 8 bases between them. Looked up from germline, CDR1 is SGHTA and CDR2 is FQGNSA. This CDR3 contains 12 residues.

The V and J genes are TRBV5-1 and TRBJ2-2, with 9 bases matching TRBD2. The CDR3 has 15 amino acids. The J segment lost 4 bases and the V segment lost 6 bases, leaving 7 bases of the junction unmatched. The germline gives CDR1 SGHRS, CDR2 YFSETQ. CDR3 nucleotides: TGCGCCAGCAATTTAGCGGGAGAGCTCACCGGGGAGCTGTTTTTT. It translates to CASNLAGELTGELFF.